This TCR beta chain was documented in a study of OX40 agonist ivuxolimab in advanced cancers. Overall study: Patients' therapy was ivuxolimab, an antibody that acts as an agonist of OX40 (CD134). Treatment received earlier with anti-PD-1, anti-PD-L1 or anti-CTLA-4 agents was allowed, and over 30% had some.

Autoimmune disease history or systemic immunosuppression meant exclusion. Looked up from germline, CDR1 is LNHNV and CDR2 is YYDKDF (reference sequence). This CDR3 contains 15 residues. V was shortened by 3 bases and J by 6 bases, with 15 bases between the two germline ends. Measured with immunoSEQ multiplex PCR; TCRdb has only the in-frame clones, and not every one. This sample has 50,000 to 60,000 clones, with 80% to 90% found just once. Specimen: CD4+ or CD8+ T cells sorted from blood, collected in a trial of the OX40 agonist ivuxolimab. The sequence came from an adult with an advanced solid tumor such as melanoma, head and neck, liver or kidney cancer. The gene calls are TRBV15 and TRBJ2-1, with D tentatively TRBD1 (6 bases). The CDR3 loop is CATSRWETGGNEQFF. As DNA, the CDR3 is TGTGCCACCAGCAGGTGGGAGACAGGAGGCAATGAGCAGTTCTTC.